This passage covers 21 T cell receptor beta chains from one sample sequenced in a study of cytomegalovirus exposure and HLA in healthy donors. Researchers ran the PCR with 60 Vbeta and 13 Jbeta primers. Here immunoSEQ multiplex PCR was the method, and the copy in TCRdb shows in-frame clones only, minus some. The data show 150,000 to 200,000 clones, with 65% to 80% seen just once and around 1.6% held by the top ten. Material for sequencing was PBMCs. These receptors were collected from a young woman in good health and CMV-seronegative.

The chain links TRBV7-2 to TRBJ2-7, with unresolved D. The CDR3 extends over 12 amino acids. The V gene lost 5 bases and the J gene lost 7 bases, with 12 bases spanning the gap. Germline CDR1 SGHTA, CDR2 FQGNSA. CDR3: CASSPMSGEQYF. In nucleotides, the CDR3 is TGTGCCAGCAGCCCCATGTCAGGTGAGCAGTACTTC.

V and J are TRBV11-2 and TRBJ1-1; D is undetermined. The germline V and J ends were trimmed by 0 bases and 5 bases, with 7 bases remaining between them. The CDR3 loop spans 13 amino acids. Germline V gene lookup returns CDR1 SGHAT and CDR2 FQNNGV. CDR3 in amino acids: CASSLDYRTEAFF. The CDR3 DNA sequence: TGTGCCAGCAGCTTAGACTACAGAACTGAAGCTTTCTTT. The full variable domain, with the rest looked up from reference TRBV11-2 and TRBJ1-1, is EAGVAQSPRYKIIEKRQSVAFWCNPISGHATLYWYQQILGQGPKLLIQFQNNGVVDDSQLPKDRFSAERLKGVDSTLKIQPAKLEDSAVYLCASSLDYRTEAFFGQGTRLTVV.

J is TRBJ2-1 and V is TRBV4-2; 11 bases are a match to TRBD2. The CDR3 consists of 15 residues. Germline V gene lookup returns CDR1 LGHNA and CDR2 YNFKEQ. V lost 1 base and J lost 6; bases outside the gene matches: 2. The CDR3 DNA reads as TGTGCCAGCAGCCAAGGGGGGACTAGCGGCAATGAGCAGTTCTTC. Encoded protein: CASSQGGTSGNEQFF.

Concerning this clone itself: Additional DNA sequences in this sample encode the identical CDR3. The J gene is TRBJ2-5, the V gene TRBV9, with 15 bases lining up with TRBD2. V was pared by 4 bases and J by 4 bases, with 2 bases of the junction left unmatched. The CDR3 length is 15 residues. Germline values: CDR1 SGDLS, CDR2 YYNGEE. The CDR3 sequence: CASSTGLAGGETQYF. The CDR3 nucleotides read TGTGCCAGCAGCACGGGACTAGCGGGGGGAGAGACCCAGTACTTC.

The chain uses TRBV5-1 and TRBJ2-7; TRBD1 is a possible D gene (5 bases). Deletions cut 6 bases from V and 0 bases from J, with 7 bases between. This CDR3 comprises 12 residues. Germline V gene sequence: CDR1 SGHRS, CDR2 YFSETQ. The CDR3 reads CASKDNSYEQYF. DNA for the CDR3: TGCGCCAGCAAGGACAACTCCTACGAGCAGTACTTC.

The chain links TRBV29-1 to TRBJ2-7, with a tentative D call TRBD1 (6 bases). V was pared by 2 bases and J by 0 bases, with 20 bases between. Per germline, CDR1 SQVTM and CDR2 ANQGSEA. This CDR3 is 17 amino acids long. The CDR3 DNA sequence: TGCAGCGTTGAACTTTTCGACCGGGACACCTTCTCCTACGAGCAGTACTTC. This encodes CSVELFDRDTFSYEQYF.

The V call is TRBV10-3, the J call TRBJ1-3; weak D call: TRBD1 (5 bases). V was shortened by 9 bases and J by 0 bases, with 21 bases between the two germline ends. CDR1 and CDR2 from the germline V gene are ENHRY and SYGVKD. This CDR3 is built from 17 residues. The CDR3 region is CAMSGGFIQFSGNTIYF. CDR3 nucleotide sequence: TGTGCCATGAGCGGGGGGTTTATCCAGTTCTCTGGAAACACCATATATTTT.

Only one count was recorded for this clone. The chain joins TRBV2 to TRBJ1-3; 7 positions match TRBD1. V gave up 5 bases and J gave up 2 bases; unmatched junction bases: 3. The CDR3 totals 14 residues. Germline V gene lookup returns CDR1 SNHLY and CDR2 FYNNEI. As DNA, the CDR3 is TGTGCCAGCAGTCAACAGGGGCCTGGAAACACCATATATTTT. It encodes CASSQQGPGNTIYF.

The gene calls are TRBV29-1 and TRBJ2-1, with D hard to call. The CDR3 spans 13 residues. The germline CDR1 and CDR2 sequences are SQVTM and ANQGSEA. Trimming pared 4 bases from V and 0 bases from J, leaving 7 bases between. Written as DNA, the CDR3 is TGCAGCGTTGTTAGCAGCTCCTACAATGAGCAGTTCTTC. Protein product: CSVVSSSYNEQFF.

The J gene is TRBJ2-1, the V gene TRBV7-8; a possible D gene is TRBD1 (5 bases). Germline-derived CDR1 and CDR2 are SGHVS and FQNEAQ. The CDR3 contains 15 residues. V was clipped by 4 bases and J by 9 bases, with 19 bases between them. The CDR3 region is CASSSYRLGRGEQFF. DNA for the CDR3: TGTGCCAGCAGCTCCTACAGGTTGGGTCGTGGTGAGCAGTTCTTC.

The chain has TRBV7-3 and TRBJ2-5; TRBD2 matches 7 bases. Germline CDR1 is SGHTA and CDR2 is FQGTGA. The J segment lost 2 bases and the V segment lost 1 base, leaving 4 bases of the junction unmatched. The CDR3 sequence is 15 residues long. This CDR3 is CASSLNGGGQETQYF. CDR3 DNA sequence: TGTGCCAGCAGCTTAAATGGGGGAGGGCAAGAGACCCAGTACTTC.

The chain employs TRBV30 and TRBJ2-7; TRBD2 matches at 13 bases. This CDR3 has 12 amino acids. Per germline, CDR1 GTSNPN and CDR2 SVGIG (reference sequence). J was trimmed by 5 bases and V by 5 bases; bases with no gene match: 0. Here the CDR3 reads CAWGTSGNEQYF. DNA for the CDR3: TGTGCCTGGGGGACTAGCGGGAACGAGCAGTACTTC.

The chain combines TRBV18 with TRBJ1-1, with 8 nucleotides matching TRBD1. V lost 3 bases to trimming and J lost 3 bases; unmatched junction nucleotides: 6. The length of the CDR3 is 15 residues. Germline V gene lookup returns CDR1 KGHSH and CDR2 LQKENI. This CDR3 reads CASSPGGQGDTEAFF. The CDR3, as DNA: TGTGCCAGCTCACCTGGTGGACAGGGCGACACTGAAGCTTTCTTT.

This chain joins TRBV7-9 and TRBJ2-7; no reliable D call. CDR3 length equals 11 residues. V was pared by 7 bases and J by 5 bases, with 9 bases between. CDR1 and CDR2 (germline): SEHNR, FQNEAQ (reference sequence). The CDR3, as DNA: TGTGCCAGCAACAGCCCAGACGAGCAGTACTTC. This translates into CASNSPDEQYF.

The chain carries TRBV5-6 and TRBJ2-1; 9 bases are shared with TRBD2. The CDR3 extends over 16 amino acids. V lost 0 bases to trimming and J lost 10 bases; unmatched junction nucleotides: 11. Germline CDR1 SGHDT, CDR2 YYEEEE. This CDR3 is CASSLVARGGLGEQFF. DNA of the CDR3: TGTGCCAGCAGCTTGGTTGCGCGGGGGGGCCTAGGGGAGCAGTTCTTC.

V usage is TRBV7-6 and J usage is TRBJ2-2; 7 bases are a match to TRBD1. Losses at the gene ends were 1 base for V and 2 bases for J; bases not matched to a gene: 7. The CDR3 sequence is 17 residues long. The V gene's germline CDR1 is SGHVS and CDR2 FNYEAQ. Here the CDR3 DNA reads TGTGCCAGCAGCTTAGAACATACAGGGGACAACACCGGGGAGCTGTTTTTT. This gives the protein CASSLEHTGDNTGELFF.

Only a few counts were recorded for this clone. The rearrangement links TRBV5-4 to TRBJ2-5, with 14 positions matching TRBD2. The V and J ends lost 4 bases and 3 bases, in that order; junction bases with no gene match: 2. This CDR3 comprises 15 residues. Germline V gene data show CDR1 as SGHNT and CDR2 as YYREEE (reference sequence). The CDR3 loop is CASSPGLAGEETQYF. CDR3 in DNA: TGTGCCAGCAGCCCGGGACTAGCGGGGGAAGAGACCCAGTACTTC.

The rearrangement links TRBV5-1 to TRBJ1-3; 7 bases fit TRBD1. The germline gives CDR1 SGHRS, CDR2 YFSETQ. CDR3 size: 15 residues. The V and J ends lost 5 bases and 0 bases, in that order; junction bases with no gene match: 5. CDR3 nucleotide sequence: TGCGCCAGCAGAACGACAGGGTCCTCTGGAAACACCATATATTTT. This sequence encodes CASRTTGSSGNTIYF.

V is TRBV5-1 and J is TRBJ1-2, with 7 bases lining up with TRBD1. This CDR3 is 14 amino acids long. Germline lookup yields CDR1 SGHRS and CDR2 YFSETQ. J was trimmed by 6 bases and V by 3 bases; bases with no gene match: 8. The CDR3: CASSSPGQVDGYTF. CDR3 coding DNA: TGCGCCAGCAGCTCGCCTGGACAGGTGGATGGCTACACCTTC.

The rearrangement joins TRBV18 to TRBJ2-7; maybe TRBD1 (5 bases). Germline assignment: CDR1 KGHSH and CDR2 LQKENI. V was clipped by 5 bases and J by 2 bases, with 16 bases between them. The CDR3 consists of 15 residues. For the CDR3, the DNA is TGTGCCAGCTCAAAAGCTCAGGGATCAACCTACGAGCAGTACTTC. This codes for CASSKAQGSTYEQYF.

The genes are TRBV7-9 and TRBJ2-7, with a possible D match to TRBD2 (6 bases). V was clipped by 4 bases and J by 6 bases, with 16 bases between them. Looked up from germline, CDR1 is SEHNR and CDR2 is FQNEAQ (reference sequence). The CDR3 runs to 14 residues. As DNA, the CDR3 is TGTGCCAGCAGCTGGGACTCACCTCCGGGCGAGCAGTACTTC. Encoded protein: CASSWDSPPGEQYF.